Presented here are 3 T cell receptor beta chains from one specimen sequenced in a study of spatial heterogeneity in lung cancer. Time point specified: sample taken at primary tumor resection. The authors sequenced whole RNA from tumor, nontumor lung or frozen PBMC without sorting. TCRdb reprocessed the 5' RACE reads via MiXCR and lists one record per CDR3 protein. The table lists around 75,000 distinct CDR3 sequences, roughly 13% of them singletons. The sample consisted of PBMCs, taken at surgery. The origin of the receptors is a male donor with early-stage non-small cell lung cancer.

The sample holds a few counts of this clonotype. This chain joins TRBV4-2 and TRBJ1-5; D not certain. Trimming pared 0 bases from V and 3 bases from J, leaving 9 bases between. The CDR3 sequence is 15 residues long. CDR1 LGHNA and CDR2 YNFKEQ come from the germline V gene. As DNA, the CDR3 is TGTGCCAGCAGCCAAGATGGGCTTAACAATCAGCCCCAGCATTTT. This translates into CASSQDGLNNQPQHF.

The rearrangement links TRBV9 to TRBJ2-7; a weak D match, TRBD1 (6 bases). The CDR3 spans 15 residues. Deletions cut 4 bases from V and 3 bases from J, with 17 bases between. Germline V CDR1 and CDR2: SGDLS, YYNGEE. The CDR3 reads CASSLRGSGDYEQYF. CDR3 sequence (DNA): TGTGCCAGCAGCCTCCGGGGTTCAGGGGACTACGAGCAGTACTTC. Full variable domain (missing parts from reference TRBV9 and TRBJ2-7): DSGVTQTPKHLITATGQRVTLRCSPRSGDLSVYWYQQSLDQGLQFLIQYYNGEERAKGNILERFSAQQFPDLHSELNLSSLELGDSALYFCASSLRGSGDYEQYFGPGTRLTVT.

This clonotype was seen a few times. The chain recombines TRBV4-3 with TRBJ2-3; TRBD1 aligns across 9 bases. V dropped 5 bases and J dropped 0; count of bases not matched to a gene: 6. Germline CDR1 LGHNA, CDR2 YSLEER. The length of the CDR3 is 16 residues. The CDR3, as DNA: TGCGCCAGCAGCGAAACAGGGGGCTCAAGCACAGATACGCAGTATTTT. It translates to CASSETGGSSTDTQYF.